This T cell receptor (beta chain) was recorded in a study of T-cell reconstitution after alpha-beta-depleted transplantation in children. The library targeted TCRbeta and was prepared with unique molecular identifiers. TCRdb re-derived calls from the PCR reads in MiXCR, one entry per CDR3 protein. The table has 200,000 to 250,000 distinct CDR3 sequences, under 13% seen once. Germline CDR1 SGHRS, CDR2 YFSETQ. Losses at the gene ends were 6 bases for V and 1 base for J; bases not matched to a gene: 2. The CDR3 length is 15 residues. Study results and caveats: Reports say that about two months after transplant, the alpha-beta T cells came out of several hundred graft clones that had expanded.

This clonotype was observed at least ten times. Its antigen is not identified. This sequence was found in a child in the first two years of life with acute myeloid leukemia, due to receive a stem cell transplant. Sample: PBMCs, taken before TCRalphabeta/CD19-depleted stem cell transplant. This sequence joins TRBV5-1 and TRBJ2-2; 11 bases are shared with TRBD2. The CDR3 sequence is CASIGLAGNTGELFF. The CDR3 DNA sequence: TGCGCCAGCATCGGACTAGCGGGGAACACCGGGGAGCTGTTTTTT.